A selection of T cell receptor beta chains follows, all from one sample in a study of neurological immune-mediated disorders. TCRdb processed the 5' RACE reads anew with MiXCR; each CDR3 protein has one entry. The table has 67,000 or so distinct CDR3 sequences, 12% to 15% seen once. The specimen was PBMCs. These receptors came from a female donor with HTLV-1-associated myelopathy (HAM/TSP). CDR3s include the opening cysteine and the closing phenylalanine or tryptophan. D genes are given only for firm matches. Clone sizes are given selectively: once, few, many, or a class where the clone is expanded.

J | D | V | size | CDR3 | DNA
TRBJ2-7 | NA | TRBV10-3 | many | CAISDRASGEQYF | TGTGCCATCAGTGACAGGGCGTCTGGGGAGCAGTACTTC
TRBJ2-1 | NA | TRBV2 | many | CASSEYRVNEQFF | TGTGCCAGCAGTGAGTATAGGGTCAATGAGCAGTTCTTC
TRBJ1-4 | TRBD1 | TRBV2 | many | CASSPGTVIEKLFF | TGTGCCAGCAGTCCCGGGACAGTGATCGAAAAACTGTTTTTT
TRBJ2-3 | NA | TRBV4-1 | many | CASSQENFDTQYF | TGCGCCAGCAGCCAGGAAAACTTTGATACGCAGTATTTT
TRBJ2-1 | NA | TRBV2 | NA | CASRVGGEQFF | TGTGCCAGCAGGGTCGGGGGTGAGCAGTTCTTC
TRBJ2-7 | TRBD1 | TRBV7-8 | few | CASSFWTGTYEQYF | TGTGCCAGCAGCTTTTGGACAGGGACCTACGAGCAGTACTTC
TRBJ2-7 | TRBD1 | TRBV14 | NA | CASSQSSGQAPYEQYF | TGTGCCAGCAGCCAGTCCTCGGGACAGGCCCCGTACGAGCAGTACTTC
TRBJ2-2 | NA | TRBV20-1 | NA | CSARIGGTGELFF | TGCAGTGCTAGAATCGGGGGAACCGGGGAGCTGTTTTTT
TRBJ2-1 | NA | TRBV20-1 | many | CSASASYNEQFF | TGCAGTGCTTCGGCATCCTACAATGAGCAGTTCTTC
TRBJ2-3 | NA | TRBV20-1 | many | CSARRGVSTDTQYF | TGCAGTGCTAGAAGGGGGGTGAGCACAGATACGCAGTATTTT
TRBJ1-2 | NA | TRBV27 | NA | CVSSQQGYRPYGYTF | TGTGTCAGCAGTCAACAGGGTTATAGACCCTATGGCTACACCTTC
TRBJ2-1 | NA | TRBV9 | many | CASSVAQFNEQFF | TGTGCCAGCAGCGTAGCCCAGTTCAATGAGCAGTTCTTC
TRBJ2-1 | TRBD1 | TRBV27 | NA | CASRGTGRNEQFF | TGTGCCAGCAGGGGGACAGGGAGGAATGAGCAGTTCTTC
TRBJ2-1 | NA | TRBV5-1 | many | CASSSVGFPSYNEQFF | TGCGCCAGCAGTAGTGTGGGATTCCCCTCCTACAATGAGCAGTTCTTC
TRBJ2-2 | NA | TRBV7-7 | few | CASSLALQGTGELFF | TGTGCCAGCAGCTTAGCGCTTCAGGGCACCGGGGAGCTGTTTTTT
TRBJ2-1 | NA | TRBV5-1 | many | CASSPELSYNEQFF | TGCGCCAGCAGCCCCGAGCTCTCCTACAATGAGCAGTTCTTC
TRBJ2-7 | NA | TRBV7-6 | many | CASSLVASSAYEQYF | TGTGCCAGCAGCTTAGTAGCTAGCTCAGCCTACGAGCAGTACTTC